This TCR beta chain was sequenced for a study of regulatory T cells in long-lasting Graves disease. About the study: For a period under 3 months, newly diagnosed Graves' patients had taken antithyroid drugs.

For TCR beta, libraries came from iRepertoire HTBI primers and Arm-PCR of CDR3 regions. TCRdb reprocessed the multiplex PCR reads via MiXCR and lists one record per CDR3 protein. The repertoire consists of approximately 300,000 distinct CDR3 sequences, with more than 15% occurring once and the leading ten covering about 40%. The junction had 1 base not matched to a gene; V was cut back by 5 bases and J by 15 bases. CDR1 is SGHTA and CDR2 is FQGTGA in the germline V gene. The CDR3 extends over 9 amino acids. Time point indicated: newly diagnosed GD, antithyroid drugs for less than 3 months. There was RNA extracted from PBMCs, and the TCR library was made from it. This clonotype was observed many times. Its matching antigen is unknown. Study-level points and caveats: Because few samples were included, accuracy may have been lower.

This TCR derives from a female donor with Graves disease. Here the sequenced sample was peripheral blood mononuclear cells (PBMCs), taken at new diagnosis, from a patient treated with antithyroid drugs. This chain links TRBV7-3 with TRBJ2-1; 7 bases line up with TRBD2. CDR3 nucleotides: TGTGCCAGCAGCCCGGGAGGGTTCTTC. It is translated as CASSPGGFF. Drawing the rest from reference TRBV7-3 and TRBJ2-1, the complete variable domain is GAGVSQTPSNKVTEKGKYVELRCDPISGHTALYWYRQSLGQGPEFLIYFQGTGAADDSGLPNDRFFAVRPEGSVSTLKIQRTERGDSAVYLCASSPGGFFGPGTRLTVL.